A selection of T cell receptor beta chains follows, all from one sample in a study of T-cell memory formation after mild COVID-19. MiXCR, applied by TCRdb to the 5' RACE reads, yields one record per CDR3 protein. Among about 140,000 distinct CDR3 sequences listed, 20% to 25% were seen once. Sequenced: PBMCs or a T cell subset sorted from them (not recorded which). These receptors were taken from an adult woman who had mild COVID-19 (a few samples of this study predate the infection). Cell type and time point are not known. Both conserved end residues are part of each CDR3. Fields, in order: J gene, V gene, clone size, CDR3 length, D gene, CDR3 protein, CDR3 DNA. A D gene is named only where the DNA matches it firmly. The listing skips clone size in some rows; elsewhere it reads once, few, many or a size class.

TRBJ1-6,TRBV7-7,.,17,TRBD1,CASSLDIGDRVGSPLHF,TGTGCTAGCAGCTTAGATATCGGTGACAGGGTGGGTTCACCCCTCCACTTT
TRBJ2-2,TRBV19,.,15,.,CASSIEDSVTGELFF,TGTGCCAGTAGTATTGAGGATTCGGTCACCGGGGAGCTGTTTTTT
TRBJ2-1,TRBV20-1,few,15,.,CSASPQVGSYNEQFF,TGCAGTGCTAGTCCACAGGTGGGGTCCTACAATGAGCAGTTCTTC
TRBJ2-6,TRBV28,.,18,.,CASSLGTGGEIGANVLTF,TGTGCCAGCAGTTTAGGCACAGGGGGGGAGATCGGGGCCAACGTCCTGACTTTC
TRBJ2-3,TRBV7-9,.,13,.,CASSPSNADTQYF,TGTGCCAGCAGCCCCTCGAATGCAGATACGCAGTATTTT
TRBJ1-1,TRBV5-1,.,14,TRBD1,CASSLWTGNTEAFF,TGCGCCAGCAGCTTGTGGACAGGGAACACTGAAGCTTTCTTT
TRBJ2-1,TRBV29-1,.,16,TRBD1,CSVEVPPGQGDNEQFF,TGCAGCGTTGAAGTGCCCCCGGGACAGGGAGACAATGAGCAGTTCTTC
TRBJ2-2,TRBV7-6,.,13,.,CASSAPTAGELFF,TGTGCCAGCAGCGCTCCCACGGCCGGGGAGCTGTTTTTT
TRBJ1-1,TRBV7-9,.,15,TRBD1,CASSLEGGGEDEAFF,TGTGCCAGCAGCTTAGAAGGAGGGGGCGAGGATGAAGCTTTCTTT
TRBJ2-7,TRBV27,.,15,TRBD2,CASSFSGLAGYEQYF,TGTGCCAGCAGTTTTTCGGGACTAGCGGGATACGAGCAGTACTTC
TRBJ1-1,TRBV6-2/TRBV6-3,few,14,.,CASSYSFRVAEAFF,TGTGCCAGCAGTTACTCGTTCCGGGTAGCTGAAGCTTTCTTT
TRBJ1-2,TRBV4-1,.,16,TRBD1,CASSQANQGGAYGYTF,TGCGCCAGCAGCCAAGCAAATCAGGGGGGCGCTTATGGCTACACCTTC
TRBJ2-7,TRBV10-3,.,14,TRBD1,CAIREKGQLREQYF,TGTGCCATCAGGGAAAAGGGACAGCTGAGGGAGCAGTACTTC
TRBJ2-2,TRBV5-5,.,14,.,CASSFTGNTGELFF,TGTGCCAGCAGCTTTACAGGGAACACCGGGGAGCTGTTTTTT
TRBJ1-1,TRBV4-2,once,14,.,CASSPRQRNTEAFF,TGTGCCAGCAGCCCGCGTCAGCGAAACACTGAAGCTTTCTTT
TRBJ2-7,TRBV12-3/TRBV12-4,few,15,TRBD2,CASSQLAGHSYEQYF,TGTGCCAGCAGCCAACTAGCGGGGCACTCCTACGAGCAGTACTTC
TRBJ1-5,TRBV12-3/TRBV12-4,few,13,.,CASSPYSNQPQHF,TGTGCCAGCAGTCCTTATAGCAATCAGCCCCAGCATTTT
TRBJ2-5,TRBV4-2,few,16,.,CASSQDRVGGGETQYF,TGTGCCAGCAGCCAAGACCGAGTCGGGGGAGGAGAGACCCAGTACTTC